This TCR beta chain was identified during a study of blood T cell repertoires in COVID-19. Overall study context: Donors in the United States, Italy and Spain gave samples during acute or convalescent COVID-19.

Data came from immunoSEQ multiplex PCR; TCRdb stores just in-frame clones and leaves some out. The profile shows around 18,000 clones, 90% to 95% of them singletons. The CDR3 contains 20 residues. CDR1 and CDR2 (germline): LGHNA, YNFKEQ. After removal of 0 bases from V and 1 base from J, the junction contained 13 bases not matched to a gene. Sequencing input: peripheral blood. The chain is built from TRBV4-2 and TRBJ2-7, with 12 bases matching TRBD1. This receptor was obtained from a human donor in a cohort sampled during active COVID-19. CDR3 amino acids: CASSQDPFSGTGGKSYEQYF. CDR3 in DNA: TGTGCCAGCAGCCAAGATCCTTTTAGCGGGACAGGGGGCAAGTCCTACGAGCAGTACTTC.